The clone carrying this T cell receptor beta chain was seen at least ten times. Its antigen is not known. Template switching supplied a universal primer site; unique molecular identifiers were carried on the cDNA. TCRdb independently ran MiXCR on the 5' RACE reads; one entry per CDR3 protein. The table shows approximately 690,000 distinct CDR3 sequences, with 6% to 6.5% occurring only once. The data were obtained in a study of identical twins. General study findings and limits: Partly confounded zero-insertion analyses could result from invariant MAIT and iNKT cells. Rather than following the same donors, the conclusions depended on cross-sectional statistical analysis. The models systematically underestimated how much out-of-frame TCR alpha was shared in monozygotic twins.

The V gene's germline CDR1 is LGHNA and CDR2 YSLEER. Trimming removed 1 base at V and 0 bases at J, with 9 bases between. The length of the CDR3 is 16 residues. The source material was naive T cells sorted from blood. The TCR comes from a man younger than 30 in good health. The chain uses TRBV4-3 and TRBJ2-2; tentative D call: TRBD1 (6 bases). The CDR3 nucleotides are TGCGCCAGCAGCCAAGGAACAGGGTCGAACACCGGGGAGCTGTTTTTT. This codes for CASSQGTGSNTGELFF.